The rows below give T cell receptor beta chains drawn from one sample of a study of ipilimumab plus nivolumab after autologous stem cell transplantation. This table comes from immunoSEQ multiplex PCR, and its TCRdb copy is limited to in-frame clones, with some not included. There are about 23,000 clones in the sample; just under 75% occur only once, and 20% to 25% lies in the top ten. Sequencing used PBMCs, obtained in a trial of ipilimumab plus nivolumab as post-transplant consolidation. All receptors derive from a male donor with diffuse large B-cell lymphoma. The CDR3 runs from the conserved cysteine through the conserved F or W. The D gene is left open where the match is weak. Rows give clone size only sometimes, using once, few, many, or a class for an expanded clone.

D,J,size,V,CDR3,DNA
-,TRBJ2-3,once,TRBV2,CAGAGRGPDTQYF,TGTGCCGGGGCCGGAAGGGGCCCAGATACGCAGTATTTT
TRBD1,TRBJ1-1,-,TRBV7-8,CASSRRDRGQDTEAFF,TGTGCCAGCAGCAGGCGGGACAGGGGGCAGGACACTGAAGCTTTCTTT
-,TRBJ2-3,-,TRBV7-3,CASSPGTADTQYF,TGTGCCAGCAGCCCTGGGACCGCAGATACGCAGTATTTT
-,TRBJ1-1,-,TRBV7-9,CASSPRGADTEAFF,TGTGCCAGCAGCCCTCGGGGGGCGGACACTGAAGCTTTCTTT
TRBD1,TRBJ1-6,few,TRBV6-1,CASSQGTGLGNSPLHF,TGTGCCAGCAGTCAAGGGACAGGGTTGGGTAATTCACCCCTCCACTTT
-,TRBJ1-4,-,TRBV18,CASSRGNEKLFF,TGTGCCAGCTCGAGAGGAAATGAAAAACTGTTTTTT
-,TRBJ2-2,-,TRBV30,CAWSPGPSNTGELFF,TGTGCCTGGAGTCCTGGGCCCTCGAACACCGGGGAGCTGTTTTTT
TRBD1,TRBJ1-1,-,TRBV6-1,CASSQGIGGYTEAFF,TGTGCCAGCAGTCAGGGGATAGGGGGCTACACTGAAGCTTTCTTT
-,TRBJ2-5,-,TRBV5-5,CASSPAAPWRQETQYF,TGTGCCAGCAGCCCTGCCGCACCCTGGAGGCAAGAGACCCAGTACTTC
TRBD1,TRBJ1-5,-,TRBV6-5,CASSTGGNRNQPQHF,TGTGCCAGCAGCACAGGGGGCAATCGCAATCAGCCCCAGCATTTT
-,TRBJ2-7,-,TRBV5-1,CASSSEGSSYEQYF,TGCGCCAGCAGCTCGGAGGGCAGTTCCTACGAGCAGTACTTC
-,TRBJ2-6,-,TRBV5-1,CASRSDSSGANVLTF,TGCGCCAGCAGATCGGACAGCTCTGGGGCCAACGTCCTGACTTTC
TRBD2,TRBJ2-5,-,TRBV5-6,CASSPRAGARETQYF,TGTGCCAGCAGCCCCCGGGCGGGAGCTCGAGAGACCCAGTACTTC
-,TRBJ1-2,-,TRBV4-1,CASSPGWRVGYTF,TGCGCCAGCAGCCCGGGGTGGAGGGTCGGCTACACCTTC
TRBD2,TRBJ2-7,-,TRBV28,CASSSRPSGKHEQYF,TGTGCCAGCAGCTCCAGGCCTAGCGGCAAGCACGAGCAGTACTTC
TRBD1,TRBJ1-2,once,TRBV9,CASSNGQGDYGYTF,TGTGCCAGCAGCAATGGACAGGGGGACTATGGCTACACCTTC
-,TRBJ1-6,-,TRBV25-1,CASSALIYNSPLHF,TGTGCCAGCAGTGCACTAATCTACAATTCACCCCTCCACTTT
TRBD1,TRBJ2-3,-,TRBV9,CASSAGQGLSPTDTQYF,TGTGCCAGCAGCGCAGGACAGGGACTCTCCCCCACAGATACGCAGTATTTT
-,TRBJ2-7,-,TRBV7-2,CASIRPGLMYEQYF,TGTGCCAGCATCCGACCGGGACTCATGTACGAGCAGTACTTC
TRBD2,TRBJ2-5,-,TRBV2,CASSEAAGAGAGGETQYF,TGTGCCAGCAGTGAAGCTGCGGGGGCGGGAGCGGGGGGAGAGACCCAGTACTTC
TRBD1,TRBJ1-2,-,TRBV29-1,CSGRTGLDGYTF,TGCAGCGGCCGGACAGGGTTAGATGGCTACACCTTC
-,TRBJ1-6,-,TRBV30,CAWSAFRGDNSPLHF,TGTGCCTGGAGTGCCTTCCGGGGGGATAATTCACCCCTCCACTTT
-,TRBJ2-5,-,TRBV19,CASSIADTRGETQYF,TGTGCCAGTAGTATAGCGGACACCCGAGGGGAGACCCAGTACTTC
-,TRBJ1-3,few,TRBV2,CASSEEVSTIYF,TGTGCCAGCAGTGAAGAAGTGAGCACCATATATTTT
-,TRBJ2-2,-,TRBV7-2,CASSPEGWATGELFF,TGTGCCAGCAGCCCAGAAGGGTGGGCCACCGGGGAGCTGTTTTTT
TRBD1,TRBJ1-2,-,TRBV5-6,CASSSRTGNNYGYTF,TGTGCCAGCAGCTCAAGGACAGGGAACAACTATGGCTACACCTTC
TRBD1,TRBJ1-2,-,TRBV5-4,CASSYPGQGDDGYTF,TGTGCCAGCAGCTATCCGGGACAGGGGGATGATGGCTACACCTTC
-,TRBJ2-7,-,TRBV5-1,CASSKTGAGRTFSYEQYF,TGCGCCAGCAGCAAGACGGGGGCGGGTCGCACCTTCTCCTACGAGCAGTACTTC
-,TRBJ1-1,-,TRBV5-1,CASSLGGELTEAFF,TGCGCCAGCAGCTTGGGAGGGGAGTTAACTGAAGCTTTCTTT
TRBD1,TRBJ2-6,-,TRBV2,CATPLQGALGANVLTF,TGTGCCACCCCCCTACAGGGGGCGCTTGGGGCCAACGTCCTGACTTTC
-,TRBJ2-1,-,TRBV19,CASSEGLNSYNEQFF,TGTGCCAGTAGTGAGGGACTCAACTCCTACAATGAGCAGTTCTTC
-,TRBJ1-1,-,TRBV5-1,CASSPLGGNTEAFF,TGCGCCAGCAGTCCCCTTGGGGGGAACACTGAAGCTTTCTTT
-,TRBJ1-2,-,TRBV19,CASSPSLANYGYTF,TGTGCCAGTAGTCCGTCCCTGGCTAACTATGGCTACACCTTC
-,TRBJ2-5,few,TRBV7-6,CASSPNQETQYF,TGTGCCAGCAGCCCCAACCAAGAGACCCAGTACTTC
TRBD2,TRBJ2-7,-,TRBV6-1,CASSEAIGLAGAYEQYF,TGTGCCAGCAGTGAAGCAATAGGACTAGCGGGAGCTTACGAGCAGTACTTC
-,TRBJ2-7,-,TRBV7-6,CASSPKGGPNYEQYF,TGTGCCAGCAGTCCAAAGGGGGGGCCCAACTACGAGCAGTACTTC
-,TRBJ1-5,-,TRBV27,CASSLTGSGNQPQHF,TGTGCCAGCAGTTTAACGGGATCCGGCAATCAGCCCCAGCATTTT
-,TRBJ2-1,few,TRBV5-1,CASSLAPLVSGNEQFF,TGCGCCAGCAGCTTGGCTCCACTAGTTTCCGGAAATGAGCAGTTCTTC
TRBD2,TRBJ2-3,-,TRBV30,CAWTGLATTRITDTQYF,TGTGCCTGGACGGGACTAGCAACCACACGAATCACAGATACGCAGTATTTT
-,TRBJ1-1,-,TRBV27,CASSLRISTEAFF,TGTGCCAGCAGTTTACGGATTTCCACTGAAGCTTTCTTT
-,TRBJ2-5,-,TRBV18,CASSPWGPETQYF,TGTGCCAGCTCACCTTGGGGACCAGAGACCCAGTACTTC
-,TRBJ2-5,-,TRBV9,CASSAGETQYF,TGTGCCAGCAGCGCTGGGGAGACCCAGTACTTC
-,TRBJ1-1,-,TRBV10-1,CASSDWRGSNEAFF,TGCGCCAGCAGCGACTGGAGGGGCTCTAATGAAGCTTTCTTT
TRBD2,TRBJ2-7,-,TRBV27,CASSLAGDDEQYF,TGTGCCAGCAGCTTAGCGGGAGACGACGAGCAGTACTTC
TRBD1,TRBJ2-3,-,TRBV5-1,CASSLAGGGDTQYF,TGCGCCAGCAGCTTGGCAGGGGGCGGAGATACGCAGTATTTT
-,TRBJ2-3,-,TRBV5-4,CASSSSTDTQYF,TGTGCCAGCAGCTCCAGCACAGATACGCAGTATTTT